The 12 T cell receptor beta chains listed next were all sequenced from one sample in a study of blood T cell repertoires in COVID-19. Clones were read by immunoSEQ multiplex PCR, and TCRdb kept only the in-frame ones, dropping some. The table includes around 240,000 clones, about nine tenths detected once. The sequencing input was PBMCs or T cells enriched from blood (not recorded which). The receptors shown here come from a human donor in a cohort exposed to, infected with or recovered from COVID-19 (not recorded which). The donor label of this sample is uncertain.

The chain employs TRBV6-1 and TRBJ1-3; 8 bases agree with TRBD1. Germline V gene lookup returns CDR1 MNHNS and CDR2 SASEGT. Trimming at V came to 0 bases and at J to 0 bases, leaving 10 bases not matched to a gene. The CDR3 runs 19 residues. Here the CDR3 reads CASSEARRGPSHSGNTIYF. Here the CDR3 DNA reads TGTGCCAGCAGTGAAGCCCGCAGGGGGCCCTCCCACTCTGGAAACACCATATATTTT.

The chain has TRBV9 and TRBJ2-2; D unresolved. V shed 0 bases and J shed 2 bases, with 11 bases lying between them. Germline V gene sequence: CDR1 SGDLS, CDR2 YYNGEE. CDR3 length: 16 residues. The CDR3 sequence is CASSVAGVGNTGELFF. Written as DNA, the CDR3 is TGTGCCAGCAGCGTAGCCGGAGTAGGTAACACCGGGGAGCTGTTTTTT.

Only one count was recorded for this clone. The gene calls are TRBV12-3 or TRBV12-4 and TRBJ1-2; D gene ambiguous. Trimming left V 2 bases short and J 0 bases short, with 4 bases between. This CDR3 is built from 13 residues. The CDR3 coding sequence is TGTGCCAGCAGTTTAAGAGCTAACTATGGCTACACCTTC. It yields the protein CASSLRANYGYTF.

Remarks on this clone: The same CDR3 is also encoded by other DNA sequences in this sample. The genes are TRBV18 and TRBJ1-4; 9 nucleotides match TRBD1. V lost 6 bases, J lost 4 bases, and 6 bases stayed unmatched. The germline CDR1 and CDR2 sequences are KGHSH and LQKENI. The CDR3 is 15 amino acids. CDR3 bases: TGTGCCAGCTCTCCAACAGGGGGCTTTAATGAAAAACTGTTTTTT. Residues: CASSPTGGFNEKLFF.

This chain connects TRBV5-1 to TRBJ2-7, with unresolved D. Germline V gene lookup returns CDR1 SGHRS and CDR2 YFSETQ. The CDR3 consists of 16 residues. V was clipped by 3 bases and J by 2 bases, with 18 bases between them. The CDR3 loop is CASSSLPRGEAYEQYF. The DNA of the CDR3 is TGCGCCAGCAGCTCCCTACCGAGAGGAGAAGCCTACGAGCAGTACTTC. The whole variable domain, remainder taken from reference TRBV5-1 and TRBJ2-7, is KAGVTQTPRYLIKTRGQQVTLSCSPISGHRSVSWYQQTPGQGLQFLFEYFSETQRNKGNFPGRFSGRQFSNSRSEMNVSTLELGDSALYLCASSSLPRGEAYEQYFGPGTRLTVT.

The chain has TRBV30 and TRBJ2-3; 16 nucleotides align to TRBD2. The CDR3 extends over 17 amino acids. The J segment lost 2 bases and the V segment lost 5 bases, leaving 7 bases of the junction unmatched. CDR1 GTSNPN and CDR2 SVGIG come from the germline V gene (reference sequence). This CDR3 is CAWAGTSGGALTDTQYF. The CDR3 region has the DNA TGTGCCTGGGCCGGGACTAGCGGGGGGGCCCTCACAGATACGCAGTATTTT.

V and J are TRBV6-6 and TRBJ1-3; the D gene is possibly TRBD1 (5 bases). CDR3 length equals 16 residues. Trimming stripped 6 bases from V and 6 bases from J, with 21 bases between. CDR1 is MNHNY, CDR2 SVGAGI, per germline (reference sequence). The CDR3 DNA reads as TGTGCCAGCAGAGGACCTACCAGGGAAAGCGCAAACACCATATATTTT. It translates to CASRGPTRESANTIYF.

CDR3 sequence (DNA): TGTGCCAGCAGTTACTCGGGACAGGGTAATGAAAAACTGTTTTTT. This codes for CASSYSGQGNEKLFF. The V gene is TRBV6-2 or TRBV6-3, the J gene TRBJ1-4, with TRBD1 matching 9 bases. This CDR3 is built from 15 residues. The junction had 0 bases not matched to a gene; V was cut back by 0 bases and J by 4 bases. The germline V gene has CDR1 MNHEY and CDR2 SVGEGT.

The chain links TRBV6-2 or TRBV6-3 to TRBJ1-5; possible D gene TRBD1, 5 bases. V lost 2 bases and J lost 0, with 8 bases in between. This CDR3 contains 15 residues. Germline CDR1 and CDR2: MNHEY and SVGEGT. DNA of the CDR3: TGTGCCAGCAGTTACCGGGGGTATAGCAATCAGCCCCAGCATTTT. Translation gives CASSYRGYSNQPQHF.

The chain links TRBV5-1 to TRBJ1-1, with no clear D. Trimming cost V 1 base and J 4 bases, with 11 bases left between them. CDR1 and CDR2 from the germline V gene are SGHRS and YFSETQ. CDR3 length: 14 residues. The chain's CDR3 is CASSLRRAGTEAFF. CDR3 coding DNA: TGCGCCAGCAGCTTGCGGAGGGCGGGCACTGAAGCTTTCTTT.

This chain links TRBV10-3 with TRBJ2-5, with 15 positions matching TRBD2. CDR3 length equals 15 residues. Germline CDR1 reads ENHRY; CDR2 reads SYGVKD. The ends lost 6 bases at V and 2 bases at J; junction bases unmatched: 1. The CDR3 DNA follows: TGTGCCATCAGGGGGACTAGCGGGGGGCAAGAGACCCAGTACTTC. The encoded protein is CAIRGTSGGQETQYF.

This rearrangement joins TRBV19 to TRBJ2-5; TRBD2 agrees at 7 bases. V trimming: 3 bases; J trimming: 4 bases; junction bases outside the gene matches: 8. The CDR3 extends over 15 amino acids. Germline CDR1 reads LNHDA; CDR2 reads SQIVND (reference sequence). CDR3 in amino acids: CASSIGGGYPETQYF. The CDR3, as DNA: TGTGCCAGTAGTATTGGGGGAGGGTATCCAGAGACCCAGTACTTC.